This TCR beta chain is from a study of blood T cell repertoires in COVID-19. Background on the study: PBMCs, B-cell-depleted T cells, or T cells provided the cDNA or gDNA that made up the material.

A single count supports this clone. CDR1 and CDR2 (germline): SGHNT, YYREEE (reference sequence). The CDR3 covers 14 residues. V was trimmed by 0 bases and J by 6 bases, leaving 11 bases between them. Recruitment covered about two dozen US areas and drew participants whose ages spanned about 18 to 90 years. Within 2 weeks of study entry, exposed participants had contacted a PCR-confirmed or clinician-diagnosed COVID-19 case. In the authors' workflow: Cell counts per sample came from amplifying reference gene primers. Using immunoSEQ multiplex PCR, the repertoire was profiled, and TCRdb retains in-frame clones only, with some absent. That table supplies the V and J calls and clone size; D and trimming were determined from the DNA. Of more than 150,000 clones listed, more than 75% are singletons.

The clonotype originates from a man aged 60-69 years who had been exposed to COVID-19. The sequencing input was PBMCs or T cells enriched from blood (not recorded which). This chain links TRBV5-4 with TRBJ2-3; D may be TRBD1 (5 bases). CDR3 coding DNA: TGTGCCAGCAGCTTGGAGGGGCCCCCCGATACGCAGTATTTT. It encodes CASSLEGPPDTQYF.